One T cell receptor beta chain is described in this entry. From germline, CDR1 is GTSNPN and CDR2 SVGIG (reference sequence). V shed 4 bases and J 7 bases; nucleotides not matched to a gene: 9. This CDR3 spans 15 amino acids. The method was immunoSEQ multiplex PCR; TCRdb's version includes in-frame clones alone and lacks a portion of them. The repertoire consists of approximately 230,000 clones, with around four fifths occurring once and the leading ten covering 5.7%. The sample belongs to a study of blood T cell repertoires in COVID-19. This clonotype originated in a man at least 80 years old with acute or convalescent COVID-19. This chain connects TRBV30 to TRBJ2-7, with TRBD2 identical over 14 bases. The sample was peripheral blood. CDR3 amino acids: CAWTQGLAGGREQYF. In nucleotides, the CDR3 is TGTGCCTGGACCCAAGGACTAGCGGGAGGTCGAGAGCAGTACTTC.